This T cell receptor beta chain originates from a study of molecular identifiers for immune sequencing clone quantification. Study-level background: Replicate runs used RNA from roughly 20,000 or 100,000 naive CD8 cells, which was split five ways into aliquots, and four of those aliquots were then sequenced.

Germline V gene data show CDR1 as MNHEY and CDR2 as SVGAGI. Trimming cost V 4 bases and J 6 bases, with 18 bases left between them. The CDR3 loop spans 15 amino acids. As for this clonotype: Its antigen is undetermined.

TCRdb re-analysed the PCR reads in MiXCR, keeping a single row per CDR3 protein. This table has about 500,000 distinct CDR3 sequences, under 30% appearing once. Study results and limitations: Barcode-sharing identical TCR molecules could underestimate highly expanded clone sizes.

This chain joins TRBV6-5 and TRBJ2-5; a weak D match, TRBD2 (6 bases). The sequence was collected from a human donor in good health. Some libraries in this study had Jurkat cell RNA spiked in. The sequenced sample consisted of naive CD8+ T cells from blood, with Jurkat cell RNA spiked in. Subset described: FACS-sorted CD8+CD4-CCR7+CD45RA+ naive T cells. The DNA of the CDR3 is TGTGCCAGCAGTTTACTCGGTTGGGGGGTTCAGACCCAGTACTTC. It encodes CASSLLGWGVQTQYF.